This entry concerns a single T cell receptor (beta chain). Its antigen is currently unknown. Extraction of RNA preceded its reverse transcription into cDNA, which served as the sequencing template. The data were produced by immunoSEQ multiplex PCR, yet TCRdb's version contains in-frame clones alone and is incomplete. The table lists tens of thousands of clones, around 45% of them singletons, with about 20% in the top ten. Treatment meaning: oral pan-JAK inhibitor, 5-10 mg twice daily. The data originate from a study of CD8+ T cells in alopecia areata. Whole-study context: In an open-label trial, patients got 5 to 10 mg tofacitinib twice daily. Affected scalp percentage gauged treated patients' severity.

Study findings and constraints: Alopecia totalis/universalis scalp especially showed more expanded CD8+ clones than normal scalp.

Germline CDR1 reads LNHDA; CDR2 reads SQIVND (reference sequence). This CDR3 is 16 amino acids long. The trim removed 6 bases at V and 2 bases at J, leaving 11 bases unmatched. The clonotype was recovered from a human donor with alopecia areata. Material: CD8+ T cells sorted from blood, obtained between weeks 36 and 40, from a patient treated with tofacitinib. The V and J genes are TRBV19 and TRBJ1-2, with 8 nucleotides matching TRBD1. CDR3 loop: CASREEQGASNYGYTF. The DNA for the CDR3 is TGTGCCAGTAGGGAGGAGCAGGGGGCTTCCAACTATGGCTACACCTTC. Full variable domain (remainder filled in from reference TRBV19 and TRBJ1-2): DGGITQSPKYLFRKEGQNVTLSCEQNLNHDAMYWYRQDPGQGLRLIYYSQIVNDFQKGDIAEGYSVSREKKESFPLTVTSAQKNPTAFYLCASREEQGASNYGYTFGSGTRLTVV.